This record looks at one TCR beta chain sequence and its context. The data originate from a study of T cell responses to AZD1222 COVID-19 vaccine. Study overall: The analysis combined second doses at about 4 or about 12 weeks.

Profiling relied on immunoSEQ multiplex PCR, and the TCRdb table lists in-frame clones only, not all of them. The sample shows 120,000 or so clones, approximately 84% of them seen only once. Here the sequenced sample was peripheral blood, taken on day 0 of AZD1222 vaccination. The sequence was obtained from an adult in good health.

CDR3 sequence (DNA): TGCGCCAGCAGCTTGTTATCACAGCAAAACACTGAAGCTTTCTTT. Translated, it gives CASSLLSQQNTEAFF. The chain joins TRBV5-1 to TRBJ1-1, with D uncertain. Germline assignment: CDR1 SGHRS and CDR2 YFSETQ. Trimming pared 1 base from V and 2 bases from J, leaving 12 bases between. CDR3 size: 15 residues.